Listed below are T cell receptor beta chains from one sample, sequenced in a study of blood T cells in healthy people across ages. TCRdb analysed the 5' RACE reads with MiXCR anew, one entry per CDR3 protein. This table holds 1.5 million to 2 million distinct CDR3 sequences, about 39% found once. What was sequenced was blood. The receptor source for this set is a human donor in good health. CDR3s leave out the opening cysteine and the closing phenylalanine or tryptophan. Each record gives: CDR3 protein, V gene, J gene.

CDR3: ASSLSRVTEQY
V: TRBV7-2
J: TRBJ2-7

CDR3: ASRSTGGSYEQY
V: TRBV5-1
J: TRBJ2-7

CDR3: ASSPRTSTDTQY
V: TRBV5-1
J: TRBJ2-3

CDR3: AWSVLRQGVGYT
V: TRBV30
J: TRBJ1-2

CDR3: SVTTGGSPDTQY
V: TRBV29-1
J: TRBJ2-3

CDR3: ASTPAGFGGYT
V: TRBV7-2
J: TRBJ1-2

CDR3: ASSLREDHYGYT
V: TRBV7-9
J: TRBJ1-2

CDR3: ATSRARDANNEQF
V: TRBV15
J: TRBJ2-1

CDR3: ASSLEGGGRSNEQF
V: TRBV5-1
J: TRBJ2-1

CDR3: ASSLDQETQY
V: TRBV5-1
J: TRBJ2-5

CDR3: ASSRGTAVYGYT
V: TRBV19
J: TRBJ1-2

CDR3: ASSQDLSRNQPQH
V: TRBV3-1
J: TRBJ1-5

CDR3: SVEKSGDDKETQY
V: TRBV29-1
J: TRBJ2-5

CDR3: SARDQTSGGRSEQF
V: TRBV20-1
J: TRBJ2-1

CDR3: SVEDTGKDEKLF
V: TRBV29-1
J: TRBJ1-4

CDR3: ASGGTSLRGQY
V: TRBV28
J: TRBJ2-7

CDR3: ASSLVTSGPFETQY
V: TRBV7-2
J: TRBJ2-5

CDR3: ASSQDALSNSPLH
V: TRBV4-3
J: TRBJ1-6

CDR3: ASSVQGQGDSGYT
V: TRBV9
J: TRBJ1-2

CDR3: ASSQAQGLNEKLF
V: TRBV13
J: TRBJ1-4

CDR3: ASRLLPRRADNEQF
V: TRBV5-6
J: TRBJ2-1

CDR3: ASSLVGFSASYEQY
V: TRBV7-2
J: TRBJ2-7